This TCR beta chain was recorded in a study of blood T cell repertoires in COVID-19. Study overall: Samples representing acute and convalescent COVID-19 were sourced from the United States, Italy and Spain. T cells, B-cell-depleted T cells, or PBMCs supplied cDNA or gDNA.

Per the original data handling: By means of reference gene primer amplification, nucleated cell counts were estimated. Repertoires were generated with immunoSEQ multiplex PCR, while TCRdb's copy carries only in-frame clones and drops some. Clonal size and the V and J genes are those of that table, whereas D and trimming came from the DNA. The sample has under 200,000 clones, more than 80% seen once. CDR3 length: 14 residues. V trimming: 4 bases; J trimming: 3 bases; junction bases outside the gene matches: 2. The germline V gene has CDR1 MNHEY and CDR2 SMNVEV (reference sequence). This TCR derives from a man in his forties or fifties with acute or convalescent COVID-19. The sample taken for sequencing was peripheral blood. The chain joins TRBV27 to TRBJ2-5; 10 bases line up with TRBD1. The CDR3 is CASSSGTGEETQYF. The CDR3, as DNA: TGTGCCAGCAGTTCCGGGACAGGGGAAGAGACCCAGTACTTC.